The following is a T cell receptor (beta chain) sequence with its context. Its antigen is as yet unknown. The V gene's germline CDR1 is SGHRS and CDR2 YFSETQ. The CDR3 extends over 15 amino acids. V lost 2 bases and J lost 1, with 12 bases in between. The sample belongs to a study of shared clonotypes between healthy human individuals. Study-level information: For every donor, three CD4 naive, three CD4 memory, two CD8 naive and one CD8 memory plates were used. The study, taken as a whole, reports: Sampling covered blood only; tissue repertoires likely differ. Around 5% was the fraction of naive CD4 clonotypes found shared across a few donors.

Measured with immunoSEQ multiplex PCR; TCRdb has only the in-frame clones, and not every one. The sample has 1 million to 1.2 million clones; about 72% are singletons. This chain uses TRBV5-1 with TRBJ1-1, with D maybe TRBD1 (5 bases). The specimen sequenced was memory CD4+ T cells from PBMCs. Indicated subset: CD45RA-negative fraction. This TCR derives from a man between 18 and 29 years old in good health. Some clones in this sample may be carry-over from other donors' samples. CDR3 sequence (DNA): TGCGCCAGCAGCTTCGGGGGAGGCGGGAACACTGAAGCTTTCTTT. This translates into CASSFGGGGNTEAFF. Combining the CDR3 with reference TRBV5-1 and TRBJ1-1 gives the whole variable domain KAGVTQTPRYLIKTRGQQVTLSCSPISGHRSVSWYQQTPGQGLQFLFEYFSETQRNKGNFPGRFSGRQFSNSRSEMNVSTLELGDSALYLCASSFGGGGNTEAFFGQGTRLTVV.